This entry concerns a single T cell receptor (beta chain). This entry is derived from a study of blood T cells in healthy people across ages. A second 7 to 11 cycle PCR used barcoded and J-beta primers. TCRdb itself ran the 5' RACE reads through MiXCR, one entry per CDR3 protein. The data contain around 1,000,000 distinct CDR3 sequences, about two fifths of them singletons. V was cut by 0 bases and J by 3 bases, with 12 bases left in between. The CDR3 totals 15 residues. Germline CDR1 is DFQATT and CDR2 is SNEGSKA (reference sequence). Sequenced material: blood. V and J are TRBV20-1 and TRBJ1-3; no firm D call. The receptor was derived from a man between 18 and 29 years old in good health. In nucleotides, the CDR3 is TGCAGTGCTAGAGATCATCTAGGGTATGGAAACACCATATATTTT. It is translated as CSARDHLGYGNTIYF.